This TCR beta chain was retrieved from a study of blood T cells in healthy people across ages. It was roughly 10 milliliters of peripheral blood that were drawn from each donor. Through a sample-barcoded 5' primer and a J-beta primer mix, a second PCR was run for roughly 6 to 11 cycles. Each CDR3 protein gets one entry after TCRdb re-called the 5' RACE reads with MiXCR. This repertoire shows about 780,000 distinct CDR3 sequences, about 42% found once; its top ten account for around 18%. This clonotype was seen ten or more times. V was shortened by 6 bases and J by 9 bases, with 12 bases between the two germline ends. The germline CDR1 and CDR2 sequences are SNHLY and FYNNEI. There are 13 residues in the CDR3.

Specimen: blood. J is TRBJ1-6 and V is TRBV2; no firm D call. The TCR originated in a man older than 75 in good health. CDR3 in DNA: TGTGCCAGCAGGGAAAGCCGCACTTCACCCCTCCACTTT. This codes for CASRESRTSPLHF. Combining the CDR3 with reference TRBV2 and TRBJ1-6 gives the whole variable domain EPEVTQTPSHQVTQMGQEVILRCVPISNHLYFYWYRQILGQKVEFLVSFYNNEISEKSEIFDDQFSVERPDGSNFTLKIRSTKLEDSAMYFCASRESRTSPLHFGNGTRLTVT.